Only a few counts were recorded for the clone carrying this T cell receptor beta chain. Its target is not known. TCRdb re-analysed the RT-PCR reads in MiXCR, keeping a single row per CDR3 protein. In the table there are 280,000 or so distinct CDR3 sequences, around a fifth of which are singletons. The sample comes from a study of response to subunit inactivated influenza vaccine. Whole-study results and caveats: A suggestion made by the authors is that each seasonal influenza vaccination recruits few new T cells.

The CDR3 is 14 amino acids. Deletions cut 4 bases from V and 4 bases from J, with 10 bases between. Per the germline V gene, CDR1 is MGHRA and CDR2 is YSYEKL. The material was PBMCs from blood, obtained less than 22 months after vaccination. The chain joins TRBV4-1 to TRBJ2-2; D ambiguous. The receptor was derived from a man aged 45 to 75 who received an inactivated influenza vaccine. The CDR3 coding sequence is TGCGCCAGCAGCCTTAGCAGCCTCACCGGGGAGCTGTTTTTT. Translated: CASSLSSLTGELFF.